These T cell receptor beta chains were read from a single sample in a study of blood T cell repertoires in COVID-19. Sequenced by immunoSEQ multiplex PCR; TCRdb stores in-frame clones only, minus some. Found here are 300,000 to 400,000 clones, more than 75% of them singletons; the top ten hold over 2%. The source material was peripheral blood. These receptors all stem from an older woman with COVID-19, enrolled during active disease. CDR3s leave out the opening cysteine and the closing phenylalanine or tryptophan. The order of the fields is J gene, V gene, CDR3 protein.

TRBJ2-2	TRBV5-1	ASSLVAGLTGELF
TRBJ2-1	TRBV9	ASTPGQGYNEQF
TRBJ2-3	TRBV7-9	ASSLGGGAGTQY
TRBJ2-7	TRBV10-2	ASSPDRGSYNEQY
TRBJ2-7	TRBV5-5	ASSADMTGPEQY
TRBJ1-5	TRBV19	ASSPTSDQPQH
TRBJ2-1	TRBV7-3	ASSLTMGTEQF
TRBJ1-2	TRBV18	ASSPGGVNYGYT
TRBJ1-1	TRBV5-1	ASSPGGGTGRANTEAF
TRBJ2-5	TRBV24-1	AARLAGGRETQY
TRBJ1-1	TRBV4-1	ASSHSGPRGTEAF
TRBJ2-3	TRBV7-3	ASSPSGGRDTQY
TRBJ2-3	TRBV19	ASSRGVLAGGTDTQY
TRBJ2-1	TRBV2	ASSPAAAGGLLNEQF
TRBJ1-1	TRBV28	ASSLRPVNTEAF
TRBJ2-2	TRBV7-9	ASSRMDSKHTGELF
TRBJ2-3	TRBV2	ASSGTSGGTWDTQY
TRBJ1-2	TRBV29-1	SVTPWGVRGYGYT
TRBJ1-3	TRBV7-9	ASSSMRTGLSGNTIY
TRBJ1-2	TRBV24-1	ATSDYGLDGYT
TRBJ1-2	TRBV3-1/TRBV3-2	ASSQYQAGGYT
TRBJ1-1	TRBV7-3	ASSRDSLNTEAF
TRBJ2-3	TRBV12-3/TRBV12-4	ASSNPGADTQY
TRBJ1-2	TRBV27	ASSPGGGGYT
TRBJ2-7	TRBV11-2	ASSLMGGNSYEQY
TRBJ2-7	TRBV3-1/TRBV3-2	ASSQNDQNEQY
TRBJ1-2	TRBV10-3	AISESAPRGGYT
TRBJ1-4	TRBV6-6	ASEMNEKLF
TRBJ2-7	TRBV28	ASSPTVIYEQY
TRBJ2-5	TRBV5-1	ASSLVTSGGLPQGTQY
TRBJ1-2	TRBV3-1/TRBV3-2	ASSQGQLLYT
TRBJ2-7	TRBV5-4	ASSPGGGLDYEQY
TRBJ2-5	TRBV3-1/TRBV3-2	ASSRRGQGRETQY
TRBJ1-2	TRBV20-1	SANRANGYT
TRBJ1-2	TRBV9	ASSAGTGYGYT
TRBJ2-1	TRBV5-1	ASSLVPGGGEQF
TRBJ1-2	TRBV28	ASSLVDYGYT
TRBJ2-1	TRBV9	ASSRSGGVYNEQF
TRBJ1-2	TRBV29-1	SAPGVDGYT
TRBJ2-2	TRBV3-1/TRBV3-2	ASSREGAGPGELF
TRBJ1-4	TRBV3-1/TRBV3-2	ASSQGWGGPREKLF
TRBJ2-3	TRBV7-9	ASSPWVADTDTQY
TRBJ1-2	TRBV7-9	ASSFQGTHGYT
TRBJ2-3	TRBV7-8	ASSLVGTSRALWGTQY
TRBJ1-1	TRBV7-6	ASSFPPPVVNTEAF
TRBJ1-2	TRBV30	AWSPEGSYGYT
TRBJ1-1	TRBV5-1	ASSWTVNTEAF
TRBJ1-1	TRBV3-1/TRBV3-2	ASSRTGGTEAF